This paragraph covers one TCR beta chain sequence. This sample stems from a study of blood T cell repertoires in COVID-19. There are 14 residues in the CDR3. The germline gives CDR1 SGHKS, CDR2 YYEKEE (reference sequence). V lost 3 bases to trimming and J lost 2 bases; unmatched junction nucleotides: 2. As handled by the study authors: Researchers report that nucleated cell counts were estimated from reference gene primer amplification. Data came from immunoSEQ multiplex PCR; TCRdb stores just in-frame clones and leaves some out. V and J calls and clone size come straight from that table; D and trimming were deduced from the DNA. Here the sample spans approximately 190,000 clones, around 80% being singletons.

This clonotype was sampled from an older woman with COVID-19, enrolled during active disease. The rearrangement joins TRBV5-5 to TRBJ1-2, with TRBD1 identical over 9 bases. The specimen sequenced was peripheral blood. The CDR3 sequence is CASSSTGGNYGYTF. CDR3 bases: TGTGCCAGCAGCTCAACAGGGGGCAACTATGGCTACACCTTC.